Listed here are 11 T cell receptor beta chains from one sample, sequenced in a study of T cell responses to AZD1222 COVID-19 vaccine. Measured with immunoSEQ multiplex PCR; TCRdb has only the in-frame clones, and not every one. In the table there are about 120,000 clones, around 89% of which are singletons. Material: peripheral blood, obtained on day 0 of MenACWY control vaccination. Receptors were obtained from an adult in good health.

V and J are TRBV19 and TRBJ1-1; D possibly corresponds to TRBD1 (6 bases). This CDR3 has 12 residues. The V end lost 3 bases, the J end lost 7 bases, and 9 bases lay between the germline ends. The germline CDR1 and CDR2 sequences are LNHDA and SQIVND (reference sequence). The CDR3 protein is CASSMNRVEAFF. The CDR3 coding sequence is TGTGCCAGTAGTATGAACAGGGTTGAAGCTTTCTTT.

This chain joins TRBV4-2 and TRBJ2-1, with 11 bases matching TRBD2. There are 15 residues in the CDR3. CDR1 LGHNA and CDR2 YNFKEQ come from the germline V gene. V lost 4 bases, J lost 5 bases, and 4 bases stayed unmatched. CDR3 amino acids: CASSLLAGGHNEQFF. The DNA for the CDR3 is TGTGCCAGCAGCCTTCTAGCGGGAGGCCACAATGAGCAGTTCTTC.

The J gene is TRBJ2-2, the V gene TRBV7-3; possible D gene TRBD2, 6 bases. The CDR3 runs to 14 residues. Looked up from germline, CDR1 is SGHTA and CDR2 is FQGTGA. V lost 6 bases and J lost 2, with 10 bases in between. CDR3 sequence (DNA): TGTGCCAGCAGAAGGGACTTCAACACCGGGGAGCTGTTTTTT. It translates to CASRRDFNTGELFF.

This rearrangement joins TRBV20-1 to TRBJ1-5; 8 bases agree with TRBD1. Germline V gives CDR1 DFQATT, CDR2 SNEGSKA (reference sequence). Unmatched junction bases numbered 7, after V lost 3 bases and J lost 3 bases. The CDR3 is 15 amino acids. CDR3 DNA: TGCAGTGCTAGTGATGGACAGGGCTTCAATCAGCCCCAGCATTTT. This gives the protein CSASDGQGFNQPQHF.

This clone has more than one count but fewer than ten. The V call is TRBV5-1, the J call TRBJ2-5; 7 bases line up with TRBD2. Germline-derived CDR1 and CDR2 are SGHRS and YFSETQ. This CDR3 comprises 14 residues. J gave up 5 bases and V 1 base, and 5 bases lay outside the gene matches. The CDR3 nucleotides are TGCGCCAGCAGCTTGAATGCGGGGGAGGAGACCCAGTACTTC. It specifies CASSLNAGEETQYF.

The chain combines TRBV19 with TRBJ1-2; TRBD1 aligns across 8 bases. CDR3 length: 14 residues. Germline assignment: CDR1 LNHDA and CDR2 SQIVND (reference sequence). Germline trimming cut 5 bases from V and 7 bases from J; bases unmatched to any gene: 9. The CDR3 reads CASSDGTGWSGYTF. The CDR3 region has the DNA TGTGCCAGTAGTGATGGGACAGGCTGGAGTGGCTACACCTTC. Full variable domain (missing parts from reference TRBV19 and TRBJ1-2): DGGITQSPKYLFRKEGQNVTLSCEQNLNHDAMYWYRQDPGQGLRLIYYSQIVNDFQKGDIAEGYSVSREKKESFPLTVTSAQKNPTAFYLCASSDGTGWSGYTFGSGTRLTVV.

V and J are TRBV9 and TRBJ1-5; D ambiguous. The CDR3 has 14 residues. Germline V lookup: CDR1 SGDLS, CDR2 YYNGEE. V was trimmed by 0 bases and J by 1 base, leaving 5 bases between them. The CDR3 coding sequence is TGTGCCAGCAGCGTAGATGCCAGCAATCAGCCCCAGCATTTT. Its protein is CASSVDASNQPQHF.

This clone appeared a single time. The chain links TRBV18 to TRBJ1-1, with unresolved D. Between the trimmed V and J ends, which lost 6 bases and 1 base, there was a span of 9 bases. The germline V gene encodes CDR1 KGHSH and CDR2 LQKENI. This CDR3 spans 13 amino acids. The CDR3 loop reads CASSQGENTEAFF. In DNA form, the CDR3 reads TGTGCCAGCTCCCAAGGAGAGAACACTGAAGCTTTCTTT. The full variable domain, in which reference TRBV18 and TRBJ1-1 provide the parts outside the CDR3, is NAGVMQNPRHLVRRRGQEARLRCSPMKGHSHVYWYRQLPEEGLKFMVYLQKENIIDESGMPKERFSAEFPKEGPSILRIQQVVRGDSAAYFCASSQGENTEAFFGQGTRLTVV.

This clone appeared a single time. This sequence joins TRBV9 and TRBJ1-1; D is undetermined. Germline V gives CDR1 SGDLS, CDR2 YYNGEE. CDR3 size: 13 residues. Trimming removed 4 bases at V and 4 bases at J, with 11 bases between. CDR3 sequence: CASSPSGGTEAFF. CDR3 coding DNA: TGTGCCAGCAGCCCTAGTGGAGGCACTGAAGCTTTCTTT.

This clone was counted a few times. The chain uses TRBV27 and TRBJ1-2, with a possible D match to TRBD1 (5 bases). The V gene's germline CDR1 is MNHEY and CDR2 SMNVEV (reference sequence). V shed 2 bases and J shed 5 bases, with 15 bases lying between them. CDR3 size: 15 residues. CDR3 nucleotides: TGTGCCAGCAGTTTAAAGGGGTGGAATTATTATGGCTACACCTTC. Translated, it gives CASSLKGWNYYGYTF.

The V and J genes are TRBV11-2 and TRBJ2-5, with D perhaps matching TRBD1 (5 bases). The V gene lost 4 bases and the J gene lost 4 bases, with 16 bases spanning the gap. Germline assignment: CDR1 SGHAT and CDR2 FQNNGV. This CDR3 contains 15 residues. DNA of the CDR3: TGTGCCAGCAGCTCTGGGGCCTACACTCGAGAGACCCAGTACTTC. Translation gives CASSSGAYTRETQYF.